This TCR beta chain is from a study of T cell changes during pregnancy in multiple sclerosis. The CDR3 totals 15 residues. V shed 7 bases and J 0 bases; nucleotides not matched to a gene: 7. CDR1 is SGHRS and CDR2 is YFSETQ in the germline V gene. Generated by immunoSEQ multiplex PCR, the TCRdb table keeps only in-frame clones and is missing some. The sample lists roughly 66,000 clones, 92% occurring once. The V gene is TRBV5-1, the J gene TRBJ2-3, with 8 bases aligning to TRBD2. This receptor was taken from a female donor with multiple sclerosis, enrolled in a pregnancy study. The sequencing used peripheral blood, collected in the first trimester of pregnancy. As DNA, the CDR3 is TGCGCCAGCCATGGTCTAGCGGGTAGCACAGATACGCAGTATTTT. Its translation is CASHGLAGSTDTQYF.